The source of this TCR beta chain is a study of cytomegalovirus exposure and HLA in healthy donors. This CDR3 is built from 16 residues. The V segment lost 3 bases and the J segment 3 bases; nucleotides outside the gene matches: 7. Germline assignment: CDR1 SEHNR and CDR2 FQNEAQ (reference sequence). General observations from the study: Differences between HLA loci emerged in a later analysis of TCR association rates, with DRB1 most and HLA-C fewest. In an earlier analysis, productive rearrangement rates for most beta V segments clustered near 87% or 30%.

Notes on this clone: Its antigen is unknown.

The PCR contained 60 Vbeta and 13 Jbeta primers. Sequencing was performed with immunoSEQ multiplex PCR; in TCRdb, only in-frame clones are kept and a portion is missing. The sample has around 140,000 clones, more than 70% seen once; the top ten hold less than 1.1%. The chain carries TRBV7-9 and TRBJ1-4; 7 nucleotides line up with TRBD1. The specimen sequenced was PBMCs. The receptor was derived from a male donor in good health and CMV-seronegative. The DNA for the CDR3 is TGTGCCAGCAGCTTGGACGGACAGGAGGCTAATGAAAAACTGTTTTTT. Translation: CASSLDGQEANEKLFF.